This TCR beta chain was profiled in a study of blood T cell repertoires in COVID-19. Overall study context: Specimens from acute and convalescent COVID-19 originated in the United States, Italy and Spain. Sources were T cells, B-cell-depleted T cells, or PBMCs; the material itself was cDNA or gDNA.

Original analysis: It was from reference gene primer amplification that nucleated cell counts were estimated. Produced via immunoSEQ multiplex PCR; TCRdb's table is partial and in-frame only. The DNA gave D and trimming, while V, J and clone size come from that table. The sample contains around 60,000 clones, more than 70% of which appear only once. This clone has just a few counts. This CDR3 is built from 14 residues. The germline V gene encodes CDR1 KGHSH and CDR2 LQKENI. The trim removed 5 bases at V and 6 bases at J, leaving 5 bases unmatched. The rearrangement uses TRBV18 and TRBJ2-2, with 8 bases identical to TRBD2. The material sequenced was peripheral blood. The sequence was collected from a man in his fifties or sixties with acute or convalescent COVID-19. Here the CDR3 reads CASSGAGAAGELFF. The CDR3 DNA reads TGTGCCAGCTCAGGAGCGGGGGCGGCCGGGGAGCTGTTTTTT.